A single sample gave rise to the 30 T cell receptor beta chains below, sequenced in a study of T cell changes during pregnancy in multiple sclerosis. Some clones are missing from TCRdb's copy, which holds only in-frame ones; the method was immunoSEQ multiplex PCR. The top ten hold roughly 0.4% of the sample, which has about 31,000 clones, 90% to 95% seen once. The sample here was CD4+ T cells from peripheral blood mononuclear cells, taken in the second trimester of pregnancy. The receptors shown here come from a female donor with multiple sclerosis, enrolled in a pregnancy study.

The chain has TRBV28 and TRBJ2-1; D is ambiguous. CDR3 size: 12 residues. CDR1 MDHEN and CDR2 SYDVKM come from the germline V gene. V was cut by 1 base and J by 7 bases, with 5 bases left in between. The chain's CDR3 is CASSLSSNEQFF. CDR3 bases: TGTGCCAGCAGTTTATCCTCGAATGAGCAGTTCTTC.

This chain uses TRBV28 with TRBJ2-2, with 7 bases aligning to TRBD1. The CDR3 runs 17 residues. The V segment lost 4 bases and the J segment 2 bases; nucleotides outside the gene matches: 10. CDR1 is MDHEN, CDR2 SYDVKM, per germline. In DNA, the CDR3 is TGTGCCAGCAGTTGGACAGGCGGCCTTATAAACACCGGGGAGCTGTTTTTT. Amino acid sequence: CASSWTGGLINTGELFF.

The chain joins TRBV30 to TRBJ1-1; TRBD1 is a possible D gene (5 bases). V gave up 1 base and J gave up 1 base, with 13 bases separating them. Germline CDR1 is GTSNPN and CDR2 is SVGIG (reference sequence). This CDR3 is built from 15 residues. CDR3 amino acids: CAWSAWGGKNTEAFF. The CDR3 nucleotides read TGTGCCTGGAGTGCGTGGGGGGGGAAGAACACTGAAGCTTTCTTT.

The chain employs TRBV15 and TRBJ1-1, with D perhaps matching TRBD1 (5 bases). The CDR3 runs 13 residues. CDR1 is LNHNV, CDR2 YYDKDF, per germline (reference sequence). V was shortened by 9 bases and J by 2 bases, with 13 bases between the two germline ends. DNA of the CDR3: TGTGCCACAGGGGTGGCAGTTAACACTGAAGCTTTCTTT. This gives the protein CATGVAVNTEAFF.

The V call is TRBV11-3, the J call TRBJ2-2, with 10 nucleotides matching TRBD1. CDR1 and CDR2 (germline): SGHNT, YENEEA. The CDR3 totals 14 residues. With V trimmed by 5 bases and J by 8 bases, 5 bases remained unmatched. The CDR3 bases are TGTGCCAGCAGCACCCGACAGGGGGCGGGGGAGCTGTTTTTT. Its protein is CASSTRQGAGELFF.

This chain connects TRBV5-1 to TRBJ1-3; D ambiguous. Trimming left V 5 bases short and J 1 base short, with 13 bases between. Germline values: CDR1 SGHRS, CDR2 YFSETQ. This CDR3 is 15 amino acids long. The CDR3, as DNA: TGCGCCAGCAGGAGGGAAGGAGGGTCTGGAAACACCATATATTTT. This translates into CASRREGGSGNTIYF.

The chain carries TRBV15 and TRBJ1-4; possibly TRBD1 for D (6 bases). Germline V lookup: CDR1 LNHNV, CDR2 YYDKDF (reference sequence). The CDR3 sequence is 15 residues long. V dropped 4 bases and J dropped 5 bases, with 14 bases sitting between them. DNA of the CDR3: TGTGCCACCAGCACTCCAGGGGAGGGGAATGAAAAACTGTTTTTT. Amino acids: CATSTPGEGNEKLFF.

This chain joins TRBV6-5 and TRBJ2-2; TRBD2 aligns across 7 bases. CDR1 is MNHEY and CDR2 is SVGAGI in the germline V gene. This CDR3 spans 15 amino acids. V was pared by 2 bases and J by 6 bases, with 6 bases of the junction left unmatched. The CDR3 protein is CASSYEGRAPGELFF. In DNA, the CDR3 is TGTGCCAGCAGTTACGAGGGGAGGGCCCCCGGGGAGCTGTTTTTT.

J is TRBJ2-3 and V is TRBV7-9; D is undetermined. Germline lookup yields CDR1 SEHNR and CDR2 FQNEAQ (reference sequence). CDR3 length: 14 residues. Trimming took 1 base from V and 4 from J, leaving 9 bases between them. CDR3 residues: CASSLDRLADTQYF. The DNA for the CDR3 is TGTGCCAGCAGCTTAGACCGGTTAGCAGATACGCAGTATTTT.

V usage is TRBV2 and J usage is TRBJ1-2; D not certain. Germline CDR1 SNHLY, CDR2 FYNNEI. Deletions cut 6 bases from V and 5 bases from J, with 10 bases between. This CDR3 has 12 amino acids. The CDR3 here is CASSRGLYGYTF. The CDR3 region has the DNA TGTGCCAGCAGCCGAGGGCTATATGGCTACACCTTC.

The CDR3 DNA reads TGTGCCAGCAGCCAAAGCCGCACGAAGTACTTC. Translated, it gives CASSQSRTKYF. The rearrangement links TRBV14 to TRBJ2-5; no definite D call. The CDR3 length is 11 residues. V shed 2 bases and J shed 12 bases, with 10 bases lying between them. The germline V gene encodes CDR1 SGHDN and CDR2 FVKESK.

The V call is TRBV18, the J call TRBJ1-1, with 7 bases that match TRBD1. The J segment lost 2 bases and the V segment lost 2 bases, leaving 5 bases of the junction unmatched. CDR3 size: 15 residues. Germline V gives CDR1 KGHSH, CDR2 LQKENI. CDR3 residues: CASSPRTGINTEAFF. In DNA form, the CDR3 reads TGTGCCAGCTCACCAAGGACAGGAATTAACACTGAAGCTTTCTTT.

This clone has a single count. J is TRBJ1-5 and V is TRBV5-1, with unresolved D. Germline loops: CDR1 SGHRS, CDR2 YFSETQ. This CDR3 has 14 amino acids. V was cut by 3 bases and J by 2 bases, with 9 bases left in between. CDR3 coding DNA: TGCGCCAGCAGCTCGGCGGGCGGCAATCAGCCCCAGCATTTT. As protein: CASSSAGGNQPQHF.

The CDR3 nucleotides are TGTGCCAGCTCACCACGGACTAGCGGGGCCTACGAGCAGTACTTC. Translating it yields CASSPRTSGAYEQYF. V usage is TRBV18 and J usage is TRBJ2-7; 12 positions match TRBD2. Unmatched junction bases numbered 0, after V lost 1 base and J lost 2 bases. The CDR3 covers 15 residues. Germline CDR1 is KGHSH and CDR2 is LQKENI.

The chain employs TRBV5-1 and TRBJ2-1, with TRBD2 matching over 12 bases. Looked up from germline, CDR1 is SGHRS and CDR2 is YFSETQ. The trim removed 4 bases at V and 6 bases at J, leaving 11 bases unmatched. The CDR3 runs 17 residues. The CDR3 DNA follows: TGCGCCAGCAGCCGAGAGACACCGGGACTAGCGGGCAATGAGCAGTTCTTC. It codes for CASSRETPGLAGNEQFF.

The rearrangement links TRBV6-1 to TRBJ1-1; tentative D call: TRBD1 (5 bases). Trimming pared 2 bases from V and 3 bases from J, leaving 7 bases between. From germline, CDR1 is MNHNS and CDR2 SASEGT. CDR3 size: 13 residues. The CDR3 sequence is CASSEQGDTEAFF. The CDR3 nucleotides are TGTGCCAGCAGTGAACAGGGTGACACTGAAGCTTTCTTT.

This clone came up once. The V call is TRBV19, the J call TRBJ2-1, with 14 bases identical to TRBD2. The CDR3 is made up of 15 amino acids. Germline CDR1 and CDR2: LNHDA and SQIVND (reference sequence). After removal of 3 bases from V and 7 bases from J, the junction contained 2 bases not matched to a gene. For the CDR3, the DNA is TGTGCCAGTAGTATGGGGACTAGCGGGAGAAATGAGCAGTTCTTC. Translated, it gives CASSMGTSGRNEQFF.

The J gene is TRBJ2-2, the V gene TRBV5-6; the match to TRBD1 covers 7 bases. The CDR3 contains 15 residues. The germline V gene encodes CDR1 SGHDT and CDR2 YYEEEE. The V and J ends lost 4 bases and 3 bases, in that order; junction bases with no gene match: 6. DNA for the CDR3: TGTGCCAGCAGCCTCCGGGACAGAGACACCGGGGAGCTGTTTTTT. Translation gives CASSLRDRDTGELFF.

This clone has a single count. This chain uses TRBV5-5 with TRBJ2-7; no firm D call. V lost 4 bases, J lost 3 bases, and 14 bases lay in between. The CDR3 runs 14 residues. The V gene's germline CDR1 is SGHKS and CDR2 YYEKEE (reference sequence). CDR3 sequence: CASSPPPVVYEQYF. CDR3 coding DNA: TGTGCCAGCAGCCCACCGCCGGTAGTCTACGAGCAGTACTTC.

This chain connects TRBV15 to TRBJ2-2; TRBD2 agrees at 7 bases. CDR3 length equals 17 residues. With 1 base clipped from V and 1 base from J, the junction kept 6 bases outside the gene matches. Germline loops: CDR1 LNHNV, CDR2 YYDKDF (reference sequence). The CDR3 DNA sequence: TGTGCCACCAGCAGAGCTAGCGGACGGAGGAACACCGGGGAGCTGTTTTTT. This sequence encodes CATSRASGRRNTGELFF.

J is TRBJ1-3 and V is TRBV7-9; unclear D gene. The germline CDR1 and CDR2 sequences are SEHNR and FQNEAQ (reference sequence). With 5 bases removed from V and 4 bases from J, the gap between germline ends came to 15 bases. The CDR3 sequence is 15 residues long. CDR3 bases: TGTGCCAGCAGCCCGACTAGGACGAGGGGAAACACCATATATTTT. This encodes CASSPTRTRGNTIYF.

The J gene is TRBJ2-7, the V gene TRBV5-6, with unresolved D. This CDR3 spans 16 amino acids. In germline, CDR1 is SGHDT, CDR2 YYEEEE. Trimming removed 1 base from V and 0 bases from J, with 14 bases in between. The CDR3 loop reads CASSLYETSFSYEQYF. DNA for the CDR3: TGTGCCAGCAGCTTGTATGAGACATCCTTCTCCTACGAGCAGTACTTC.

V gene TRBV5-1 combines with J gene TRBJ2-7; 12 bases line up with TRBD2. Trimming at V came to 1 base and at J to 2 bases, leaving 4 bases not matched to a gene. Germline-derived CDR1 and CDR2 are SGHRS and YFSETQ. The CDR3 length is 16 residues. CDR3 protein: CASSLPGLAGTYEQYF. The CDR3 coding sequence is TGCGCCAGCAGCTTGCCTGGACTAGCGGGGACCTACGAGCAGTACTTC.

The chain employs TRBV11-2 and TRBJ2-7; 7 bases agree with TRBD2. This CDR3 contains 12 residues. With V trimmed by 2 bases and J by 6 bases, 1 base remained unmatched. Germline assignment: CDR1 SGHAT and CDR2 FQNNGV. This CDR3 reads CASSLLAAEQYF. In DNA, the CDR3 is TGTGCCAGCAGCTTACTAGCGGCCGAGCAGTACTTC.

The CDR3 nucleotides are TGCGCCAGCAGCCCGGGACAGGGTTACACTGAAGCTTTCTTT. Translated: CASSPGQGYTEAFF. The chain couples TRBV5-1 to TRBJ1-1; 9 bases align to TRBD1. The CDR3 extends over 14 amino acids. From germline, CDR1 is SGHRS and CDR2 YFSETQ. V gave up 4 bases and J gave up 3 bases; unmatched junction bases: 4.

CDR3 sequence reads: CASSGTGQGRNEQFF. The CDR3 DNA is TGTGCCAGTAGTGGGACGGGACAGGGTAGGAATGAGCAGTTCTTC. The gene calls are TRBV19 and TRBJ2-1; 9 nucleotides align to TRBD1. Looked up from germline, CDR1 is LNHDA and CDR2 is SQIVND (reference sequence). The trim removed 5 bases at V and 7 bases at J, leaving 9 bases unmatched. The CDR3 is made up of 15 amino acids.

The chain recombines TRBV10-3 with TRBJ2-7, with TRBD1 matching 8 bases. J was trimmed by 3 bases and V by 10 bases; bases with no gene match: 5. The germline V gene encodes CDR1 ENHRY and CDR2 SYGVKD. The CDR3 length is 12 residues. CDR3 residues: CATGQGGYEQYF. The CDR3, as DNA: TGTGCCACCGGACAGGGAGGCTACGAGCAGTACTTC.

This rearrangement joins TRBV7-2 to TRBJ2-1; possible D gene TRBD2, 6 bases. In germline, CDR1 is SGHTA, CDR2 FQGNSA. The CDR3 totals 15 residues. Trimming left V 2 bases short and J 0 bases short, with 8 bases between. The CDR3 is CASSLLASSYNEQFF. For the CDR3, the DNA is TGTGCCAGCAGCTTACTAGCGAGCTCCTACAATGAGCAGTTCTTC.

This chain connects TRBV28 to TRBJ1-4; TRBD1 matches at 8 bases. J lost 11 bases, V lost 1 base, and 6 bases had no gene match. The CDR3 spans 14 residues. The germline gives CDR1 MDHEN, CDR2 SYDVKM. In DNA, the CDR3 is TGTGCCAGCAGTTTATTGGGACAGGCGGGGAAACTGTTTTTT. It encodes CASSLLGQAGKLFF.

The chain uses TRBV5-1 and TRBJ2-2; D is perhaps TRBD2 (6 bases). Deletions cut 0 bases from V and 4 bases from J, with 7 bases between. The germline CDR1 and CDR2 sequences are SGHRS and YFSETQ. There are 14 residues in the CDR3. The CDR3 region is CASSLAGGTGELFF. The CDR3 DNA reads as TGCGCCAGCAGCTTGGCCGGGGGCACCGGGGAGCTGTTTTTT.